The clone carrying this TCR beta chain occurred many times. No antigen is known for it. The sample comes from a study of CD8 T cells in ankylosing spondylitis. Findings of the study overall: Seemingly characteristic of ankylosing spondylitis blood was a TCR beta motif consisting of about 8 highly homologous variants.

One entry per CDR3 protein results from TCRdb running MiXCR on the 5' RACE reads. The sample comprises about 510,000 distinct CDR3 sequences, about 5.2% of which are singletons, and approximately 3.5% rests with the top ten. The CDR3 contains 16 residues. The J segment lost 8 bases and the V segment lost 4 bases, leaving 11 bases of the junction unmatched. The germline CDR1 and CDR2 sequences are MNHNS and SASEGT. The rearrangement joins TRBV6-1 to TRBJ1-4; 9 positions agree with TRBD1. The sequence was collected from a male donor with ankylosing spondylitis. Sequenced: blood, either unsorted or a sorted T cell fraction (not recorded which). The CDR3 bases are TGTGCCAGCAGTGCGGGACAGGGAACAGAGGGCGAAAAACTGTTTTTT. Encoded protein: CASSAGQGTEGEKLFF.